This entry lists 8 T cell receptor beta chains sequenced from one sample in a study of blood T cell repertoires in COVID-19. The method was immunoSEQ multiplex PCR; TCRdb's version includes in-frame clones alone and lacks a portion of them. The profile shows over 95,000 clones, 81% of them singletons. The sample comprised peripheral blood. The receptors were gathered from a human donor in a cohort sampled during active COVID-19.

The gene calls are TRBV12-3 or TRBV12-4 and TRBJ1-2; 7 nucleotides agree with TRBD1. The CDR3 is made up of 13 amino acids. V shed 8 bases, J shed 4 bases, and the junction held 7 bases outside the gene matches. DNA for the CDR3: TGTGCCAGCGAACGACAGGGAGGCTATGGCTACACCTTC. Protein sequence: CASERQGGYGYTF.

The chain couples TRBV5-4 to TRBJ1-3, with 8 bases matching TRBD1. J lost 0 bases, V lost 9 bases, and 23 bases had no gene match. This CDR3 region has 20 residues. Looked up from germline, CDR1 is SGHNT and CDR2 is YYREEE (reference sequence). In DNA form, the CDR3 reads TGTGCCAACCAGAGTTCCGGGACAGGATTAGGCTCGAGCTCTGGAAACACCATATATTTT. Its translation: CANQSSGTGLGSSSGNTIYF.

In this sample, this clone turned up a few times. The CDR3 DNA follows: TGTGCCAGCAGAGACAGGGGGCGTGGGGACACTGAAGCTTTCTTT. Protein sequence: CASRDRGRGDTEAFF. This chain links TRBV6-5 with TRBJ1-1, with TRBD1 identical over 10 bases. CDR1 and CDR2 from the germline V gene are MNHEY and SVGAGI. V trimming: 6 bases; J trimming: 3 bases; junction bases outside the gene matches: 7. This CDR3 comprises 15 residues.

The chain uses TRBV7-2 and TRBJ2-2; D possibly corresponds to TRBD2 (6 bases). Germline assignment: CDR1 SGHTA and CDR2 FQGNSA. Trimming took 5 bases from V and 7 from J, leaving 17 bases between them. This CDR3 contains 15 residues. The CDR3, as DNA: TGTGCCAGCAGCCCGGCGACTAGTCACGGCGGGGAGCTGTTTTTT. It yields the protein CASSPATSHGGELFF.

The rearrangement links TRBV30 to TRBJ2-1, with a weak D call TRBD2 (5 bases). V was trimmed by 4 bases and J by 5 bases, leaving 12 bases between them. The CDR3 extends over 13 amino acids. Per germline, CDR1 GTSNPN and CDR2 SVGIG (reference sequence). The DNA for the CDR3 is TGTGCCTGGAACCTAGCATGGGACAATGAGCAGTTCTTC. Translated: CAWNLAWDNEQFF.

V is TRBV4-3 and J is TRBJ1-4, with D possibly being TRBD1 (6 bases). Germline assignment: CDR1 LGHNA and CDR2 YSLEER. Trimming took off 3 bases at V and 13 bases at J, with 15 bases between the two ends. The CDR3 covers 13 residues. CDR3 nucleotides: TGCGCCAGCAGCCAGGAGACAGGCCCTCGACTGTTTTTT. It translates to CASSQETGPRLFF.

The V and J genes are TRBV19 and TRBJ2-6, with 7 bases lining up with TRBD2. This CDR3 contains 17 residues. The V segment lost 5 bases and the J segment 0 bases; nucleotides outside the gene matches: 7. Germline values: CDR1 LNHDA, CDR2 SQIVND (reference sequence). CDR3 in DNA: TGTGCCAGTAGTGGGAGGGACCGCCTCTCTGGGGCCAACGTCCTGACTTTC. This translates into CASSGRDRLSGANVLTF.

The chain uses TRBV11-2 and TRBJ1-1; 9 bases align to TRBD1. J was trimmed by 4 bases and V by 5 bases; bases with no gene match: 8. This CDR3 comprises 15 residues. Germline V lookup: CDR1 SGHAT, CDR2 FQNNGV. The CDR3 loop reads CASSPGTGTGTEAFF. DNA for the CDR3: TGTGCCAGCAGCCCAGGGACAGGGACGGGCACTGAAGCTTTCTTT. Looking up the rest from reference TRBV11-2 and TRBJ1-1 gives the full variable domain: EAGVAQSPRYKIIEKRQSVAFWCNPISGHATLYWYQQILGQGPKLLIQFQNNGVVDDSQLPKDRFSAERLKGVDSTLKIQPAKLEDSAVYLCASSPGTGTGTEAFFGQGTRLTVV.